The following is a T cell receptor beta chain sequence with its context. Its antigen is not known. The use of genomic DNA as template underpinned the TCR beta VDJ and CDR3 profiling. Each CDR3 protein gets one entry after TCRdb re-called the reads with MiXCR. Of around 170,000 distinct CDR3 sequences detected, roughly half appear once; the ten largest clones hold 9.7%. CDR3 length: 13 residues. The V and J ends lost 8 bases and 7 bases, in that order; junction bases with no gene match: 10. The germline V gene has CDR1 ENHRY and CDR2 SYGVKD. The data were obtained in a study of CD8+CD57+ T cells in acquired aplastic anemia. Turning to the study itself: When averaged, DNA from sorted CD4+ and CD8+ cells came to approximately 3 ug.

General study points: Patients and controls had CD8+ Simpson's diversity values that were not significantly distinct.

In patients chosen for sequencing, flow cytometry had shown CD8+CD57+ cell expansion. Material for sequencing was sorted CD4+, CD8+, or CD8+CD57+ T cells (not recorded which) from PBMCs. The clonotype comes from a human donor with aplastic anemia. The rearrangement joins TRBV10-3 to TRBJ1-2; 7 bases are a match to TRBD1. The CDR3 here is CAIRREGGTGYTF. The CDR3 DNA is TGTGCCATCCGGAGGGAAGGGGGCACTGGCTACACCTTC.